The clone carrying this TCR beta chain was seen a few times. Its target is not known. Described treatment: roughly 10-day PBMC culture with coronavirus spike peptide pools or control peptides (ViraFEST assay). V gave up 2 bases and J gave up 7 bases, with 15 bases separating them. Germline CDR1 is SNHLY and CDR2 is FYNNEI. The CDR3 spans 15 residues. Cultured CD4+ T cell DNA was sequenced using the Oncomine TCR Beta short-read assay. MiXCR was run by TCRdb on the PCR reads, yielding one entry per CDR3 protein. The table has about 16,000 distinct CDR3 sequences, 35% to 45% seen once. This entry comes from a study of vaccination and CD4 T cells after COVID-19. Regarding the study as a whole: Median SARS-CoV-2-reactive clonotype numbers went up from approximately 21 to 38, but not significantly.

The sample in question was CD4+ T cells from blood, cultured in vitro, obtained before SARS-CoV-2 vaccination. The TCR was taken from a human donor who received a COVID-19 vaccine. The V and J genes are TRBV2 and TRBJ1-5, with D maybe TRBD1 (5 bases). This CDR3 reads CASSELRGFDQPQHF. Here the CDR3 DNA reads TGTGCCAGCAGTGAACTTCGGGGGTTCGACCAGCCCCAGCATTTT.